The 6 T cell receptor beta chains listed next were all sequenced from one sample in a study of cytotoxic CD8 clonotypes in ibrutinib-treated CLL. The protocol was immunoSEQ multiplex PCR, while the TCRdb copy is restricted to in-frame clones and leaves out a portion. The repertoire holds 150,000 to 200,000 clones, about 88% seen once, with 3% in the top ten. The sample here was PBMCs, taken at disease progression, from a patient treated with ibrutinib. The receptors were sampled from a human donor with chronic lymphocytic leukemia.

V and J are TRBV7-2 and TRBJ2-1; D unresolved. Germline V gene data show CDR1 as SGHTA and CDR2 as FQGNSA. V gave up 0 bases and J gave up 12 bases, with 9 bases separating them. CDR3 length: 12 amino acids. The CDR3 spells CASSLASAWQFF. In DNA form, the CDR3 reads TGTGCCAGCAGCTTAGCGTCGGCCTGGCAGTTCTTC.

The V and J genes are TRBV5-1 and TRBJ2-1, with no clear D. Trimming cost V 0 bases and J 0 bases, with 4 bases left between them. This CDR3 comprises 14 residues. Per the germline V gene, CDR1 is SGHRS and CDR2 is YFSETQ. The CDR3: CASSLAPSYNEQFF. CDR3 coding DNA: TGCGCCAGCAGCTTGGCACCCTCCTACAATGAGCAGTTCTTC. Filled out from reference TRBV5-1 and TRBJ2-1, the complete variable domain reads KAGVTQTPRYLIKTRGQQVTLSCSPISGHRSVSWYQQTPGQGLQFLFEYFSETQRNKGNFPGRFSGRQFSNSRSEMNVSTLELGDSALYLCASSLAPSYNEQFFGPGTRLTVL.

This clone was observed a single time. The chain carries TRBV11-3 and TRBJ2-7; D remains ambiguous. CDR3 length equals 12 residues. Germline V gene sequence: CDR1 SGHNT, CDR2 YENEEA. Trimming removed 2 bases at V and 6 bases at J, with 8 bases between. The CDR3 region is CASSLYPTEQYF. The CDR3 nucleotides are TGTGCCAGCAGCTTATACCCCACCGAGCAGTACTTC.

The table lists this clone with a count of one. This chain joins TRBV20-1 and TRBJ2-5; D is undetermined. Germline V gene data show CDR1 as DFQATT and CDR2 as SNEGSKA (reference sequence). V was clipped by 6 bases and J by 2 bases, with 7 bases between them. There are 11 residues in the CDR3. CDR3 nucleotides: TGCAGTGCGCCGATACAAGAGACCCAGTACTTC. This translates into CSAPIQETQYF.

The CDR3 nucleotides read TGCAGCGCGATGGATGAAGACAATGAGCAGTTCTTC. Translating gives CSAMDEDNEQFF. The chain joins TRBV29-1 to TRBJ2-1; the D is unclear. The CDR3 is 12 amino acids. The ends were cut back, 7 bases at V and 5 bases at J, with 12 bases in the middle. Looked up from germline, CDR1 is SQVTM and CDR2 is ANQGSEA.

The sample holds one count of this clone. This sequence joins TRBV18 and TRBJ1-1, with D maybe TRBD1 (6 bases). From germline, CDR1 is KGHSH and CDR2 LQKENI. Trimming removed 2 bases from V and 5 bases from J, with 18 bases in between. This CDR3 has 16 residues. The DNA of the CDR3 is TGTGCCAGCTCACCAGGTTGGGGGGGCTTGGCGACTGAAGCTTTCTTT. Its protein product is CASSPGWGGLATEAFF.